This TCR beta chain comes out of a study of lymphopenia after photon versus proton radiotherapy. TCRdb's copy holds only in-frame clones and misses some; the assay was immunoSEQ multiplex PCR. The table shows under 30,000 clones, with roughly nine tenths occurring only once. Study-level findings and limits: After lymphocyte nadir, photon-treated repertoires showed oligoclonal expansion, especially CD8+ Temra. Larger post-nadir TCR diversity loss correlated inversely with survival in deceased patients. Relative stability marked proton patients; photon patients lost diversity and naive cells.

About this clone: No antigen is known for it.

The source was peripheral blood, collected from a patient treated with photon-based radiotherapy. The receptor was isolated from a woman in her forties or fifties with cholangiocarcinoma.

CDR3 loop: CASSSGHQNTEAFF. The CDR3 DNA follows: TGTGCCAGCAGTTCGGGACACCAGAACACTGAAGCTTTCTTT. The genes are TRBV11-2 and TRBJ1-1, with a possible D match to TRBD1 (6 bases). The length of the CDR3 is 14 residues. Germline V gene data show CDR1 as SGHAT and CDR2 as FQNNGV. The V end was cut by 6 bases, the J end by 1 base, with 12 bases between. The variable domain in full, completed from reference TRBV11-2 and TRBJ1-1, reads EAGVAQSPRYKIIEKRQSVAFWCNPISGHATLYWYQQILGQGPKLLIQFQNNGVVDDSQLPKDRFSAERLKGVDSTLKIQPAKLEDSAVYLCASSSGHQNTEAFFGQGTRLTVV.